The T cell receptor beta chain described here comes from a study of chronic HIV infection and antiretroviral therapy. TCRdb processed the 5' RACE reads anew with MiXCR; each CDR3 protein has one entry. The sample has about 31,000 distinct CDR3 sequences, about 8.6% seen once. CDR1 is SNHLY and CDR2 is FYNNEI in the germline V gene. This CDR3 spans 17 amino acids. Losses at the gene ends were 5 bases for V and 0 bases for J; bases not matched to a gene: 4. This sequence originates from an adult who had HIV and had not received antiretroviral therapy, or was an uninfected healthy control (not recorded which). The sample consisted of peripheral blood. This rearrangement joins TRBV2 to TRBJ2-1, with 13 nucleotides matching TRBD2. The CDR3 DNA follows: TGTGCCAGCAGTACCGGGACTAGCGGGAACTCCTACAATGAGCAGTTCTTC. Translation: CASSTGTSGNSYNEQFF.